This T cell receptor (beta chain) was obtained from a study of shared clonotypes between healthy human individuals. The study's findings and limits: Clonotype sharing among the donors was expected to vary with sequencing depth.

To note about this clone: The antigen remains unidentified.

V lost 2 bases to trimming and J lost 7 bases; unmatched junction nucleotides: 7. Per germline, CDR1 MDHEN and CDR2 SYDVKM. The CDR3 length is 14 residues. CD45RO-negative cells were positively selected for CCR7, leaving out terminally differentiated effector memory CD45RA+ cells. At a deep level, the assay was run. The method was immunoSEQ multiplex PCR; TCRdb's version includes in-frame clones alone and lacks a portion of them. Seen here are hundreds of thousands of clones, roughly 95% observed once, and the top ten hold around 0.12%. The sample taken for sequencing was naive CD8+ T cells sorted from blood. The J gene is TRBJ2-7, the V gene TRBV28; 8 bases map to TRBD2. This receptor was identified in a woman in her twenties or thirties in good health. The CDR3 spells CASSLAGGGQEQYF. CDR3 DNA: TGTGCCAGCAGTTTAGCGGGAGGAGGTCAAGAGCAGTACTTC. The full variable domain, completed using reference TRBV28 and TRBJ2-7, is DVKVTQSSRYLVKRTGEKVFLECVQDMDHENMFWYRQDPGLGLRLIYFSYDVKMKEKGDIPEGYSVSREKKERFSLILESASTNQTSMYLCASSLAGGGQEQYFGPGTRLTVT.